The 20 T cell receptor beta chains below come from one sample, sequenced in a study of blood T cell repertoires in COVID-19. The assay was immunoSEQ multiplex PCR, and TCRdb's table has in-frame clones only and misses some. The data show some 60,000 clones, 75% to 95% seen once. The sample consisted of peripheral blood. These receptors originate from a man in his fifties or sixties with acute or convalescent COVID-19.

The chain combines TRBV9 with TRBJ2-1; 13 bases fit TRBD2. V lost 1 base, J lost 6 bases, and 1 base stayed unmatched. Per germline, CDR1 SGDLS and CDR2 YYNGEE. This CDR3 is built from 15 residues. CDR3 sequence reads: CASSVTSGRGNEQFF. CDR3 nucleotides: TGTGCCAGCAGCGTAACTAGCGGGAGGGGCAATGAGCAGTTCTTC.

The rearrangement links TRBV27 to TRBJ2-3; 15 bases map to TRBD2. Germline V lookup: CDR1 MNHEY, CDR2 SMNVEV (reference sequence). V lost 5 bases and J lost 4; bases outside the gene matches: 10. This CDR3 is 18 amino acids long. CDR3 residues: CASSPEGLAGGSPDTQYF. The CDR3 DNA reads TGTGCCAGCAGTCCCGAAGGACTAGCGGGAGGGTCACCAGATACGCAGTATTTT.

The rearrangement uses TRBV30 and TRBJ1-5, with D uncertain. Germline V gives CDR1 GTSNPN, CDR2 SVGIG (reference sequence). V was cut by 4 bases and J by 3 bases, with 16 bases left in between. The CDR3 runs to 15 residues. The CDR3 nucleotides read TGTGCCTGGATGGAGAAGAGAGGAAACAATCAGCCCCAGCATTTT. The encoded protein is CAWMEKRGNNQPQHF.

The chain carries TRBV27 and TRBJ2-7; TRBD1 aligns across 7 bases. This CDR3 region has 16 residues. V lost 4 bases and J lost 2; bases outside the gene matches: 11. Germline CDR1 reads MNHEY; CDR2 reads SMNVEV (reference sequence). The CDR3 sequence is CASSYPGTAITYEQYF. Written as DNA, the CDR3 is TGTGCCAGCAGTTACCCCGGGACAGCTATAACCTACGAGCAGTACTTC.

CDR3 protein: CASSSDRGVGYGYTF. Written as DNA, the CDR3 is TGTGCCAGCAGCTCGGACAGGGGCGTGGGGTATGGCTACACCTTC. The rearrangement joins TRBV7-9 to TRBJ1-2; TRBD1 matches at 9 bases. From germline, CDR1 is SEHNR and CDR2 FQNEAQ (reference sequence). This CDR3 is built from 15 residues. J gave up 5 bases and V 4 bases, and 8 bases lay outside the gene matches. The variable domain in full, completed from reference TRBV7-9 and TRBJ1-2, reads DTGVSQNPRHKITKRGQNVTFRCDPISEHNRLYWYRQTLGQGPEFLTYFQNEAQLEKSRLLSDRFSAERPKGSFSTLEIQRTEQGDSAMYLCASSSDRGVGYGYTFGSGTRLTVV.

The genes are TRBV4-3 and TRBJ1-6, with TRBD1 identical over 9 bases. CDR1 and CDR2 (germline): LGHNA, YSLEER. V lost 1 base, J lost 10 bases, and 5 bases stayed unmatched. CDR3 length: 15 amino acids. The DNA of the CDR3 is TGCGCCAGCAGCCAAGGGGGACAGGGTGAGTCACCCCTCCACTTT. Protein product: CASSQGGQGESPLHF.

The chain uses TRBV27 and TRBJ1-1; no clear D. The CDR3 length is 12 residues. Trimming shortened V by 8 bases and J by 0 bases, and 7 bases separated the two germline ends. Germline V CDR1 and CDR2: MNHEY, SMNVEV (reference sequence). The CDR3 here is CASSGMNTEAFF. CDR3 DNA sequence: TGTGCCAGCTCAGGCATGAACACTGAAGCTTTCTTT.

The V and J genes are TRBV6-2 or TRBV6-3 and TRBJ1-1; no clear D. With 5 bases removed from V and 1 base from J, the gap between germline ends came to 5 bases. Germline V CDR1 and CDR2: MNHEY, SVGEGT. The CDR3 runs 12 residues. CDR3 protein: CASSEPNTEAFF. The CDR3 DNA reads as TGTGCCAGCAGTGAGCCGAACACTGAAGCTTTCTTT.

This chain uses TRBV19 with TRBJ2-2; D is perhaps TRBD1 (7 bases). Deletions cut 9 bases from V and 1 base from J, with 12 bases between. Germline lookup yields CDR1 LNHDA and CDR2 SQIVND (reference sequence). The CDR3 has 14 residues. Here the CDR3 DNA reads TGTGCCAGCAAGCAGGGGGGGAACACCGGGGAGCTGTTTTTT. It specifies CASKQGGNTGELFF.

J is TRBJ2-3 and V is TRBV6-5, with TRBD2 matching over 8 bases. CDR3 length: 15 residues. In germline, CDR1 is MNHEY, CDR2 SVGAGI. Trimming removed 6 bases from V and 3 bases from J; junction bases left unmatched: 8. CDR3 sequence reads: CASSPGRGSTDTQYF. The CDR3 bases are TGTGCCAGCAGCCCCGGGAGGGGAAGTACAGATACGCAGTATTTT.

The rearrangement links TRBV6-5 to TRBJ1-1; perhaps TRBD1 as D (6 bases). With 8 bases removed from V and 0 bases from J, the gap between germline ends came to 10 bases. Per the germline V gene, CDR1 is MNHEY and CDR2 is SVGAGI. This CDR3 contains 13 residues. CDR3 bases: TGTGCCAGCTCGGACAGCATGAACACTGAAGCTTTCTTT. Its protein product is CASSDSMNTEAFF.

The CDR3 bases are TGTGCCAGCAGACCGGACAGGGCCTCTGGAAACACCATATATTTT. It specifies CASRPDRASGNTIYF. The rearrangement joins TRBV2 to TRBJ1-3; 8 positions agree with TRBD1. With V trimmed by 6 bases and J by 0 bases, 4 bases remained unmatched. CDR1 is SNHLY and CDR2 is FYNNEI in the germline V gene. CDR3 size: 15 residues.

V gene TRBV27 combines with J gene TRBJ2-7, with 7 bases fitting TRBD1. Trimming took 5 bases from V and 4 from J; bases not matched to a gene: 14. This CDR3 contains 16 residues. Germline-derived CDR1 and CDR2 are MNHEY and SMNVEV (reference sequence). CDR3 protein: CASSPPMGRGRYEQYF. CDR3 nucleotides: TGTGCCAGCAGTCCACCAATGGGAAGGGGGCGTTACGAGCAGTACTTC.

This chain links TRBV7-2 with TRBJ2-1, with 14 bases lining up with TRBD2. Germline CDR1 reads SGHTA; CDR2 reads FQGNSA. Germline trimming cut 2 bases from V and 8 bases from J; bases unmatched to any gene: 2. This CDR3 comprises 15 residues. The chain's CDR3 is CASSLMGLAGDEQFF. The CDR3 DNA reads as TGTGCCAGCAGCTTAATGGGACTAGCGGGAGATGAGCAGTTCTTC. Full variable domain (missing parts from reference TRBV7-2 and TRBJ2-1): GAGVSQSPSNKVTEKGKDVELRCDPISGHTALYWYRQSLGQGLEFLIYFQGNSAPDKSGLPSDRFSAERTGGSVSTLTIQRTQQEDSAVYLCASSLMGLAGDEQFFGPGTRLTVL.

A few counts support this clone. J is TRBJ1-5 and V is TRBV9; possibly TRBD1 for D (6 bases). The CDR3 totals 16 residues. CDR1 and CDR2 (germline): SGDLS, YYNGEE. Between the trimmed V and J ends, which lost 3 bases and 6 bases, there was a span of 19 bases. CDR3 in amino acids: CASSADVGGQGQPQHF. Here the CDR3 DNA reads TGTGCCAGCAGCGCCGATGTTGGGGGCCAAGGTCAGCCCCAGCATTTT.

The CDR3: CASSTGTGGQPQHF. CDR3 nucleotide sequence: TGTGCCAGTAGTACAGGGACAGGCGGGCAGCCCCAGCATTTT. The V call is TRBV19, the J call TRBJ1-5, with 8 bases that match TRBD1. This CDR3 has 14 residues. The germline V gene encodes CDR1 LNHDA and CDR2 SQIVND (reference sequence). V lost 4 bases to trimming and J lost 7 bases; unmatched junction nucleotides: 6. The entire variable domain, with the rest obtained from reference TRBV19 and TRBJ1-5, is as follows: DGGITQSPKYLFRKEGQNVTLSCEQNLNHDAMYWYRQDPGQGLRLIYYSQIVNDFQKGDIAEGYSVSREKKESFPLTVTSAQKNPTAFYLCASSTGTGGQPQHFGDGTRLSIL.

The chain couples TRBV7-8 to TRBJ2-5; possibly TRBD2 for D (5 bases). The CDR3 is made up of 14 amino acids. The V gene's germline CDR1 is SGHVS and CDR2 FQNEAQ. The V and J ends lost 4 bases and 1 base respectively, with 10 bases between them. The DNA of the CDR3 is TGTGCCAGCAGCTCCCGGGAATTCCAAGAGACCCAGTACTTC. Its translation is CASSSREFQETQYF.

The V call is TRBV5-1, the J call TRBJ1-1; 9 nucleotides align to TRBD1. Germline CDR1 and CDR2: SGHRS and YFSETQ. With 0 bases clipped from V and 5 bases from J, the junction kept 8 bases outside the gene matches. This CDR3 is built from 16 residues. The CDR3 reads CASSLAMTGGGTEAFF. The CDR3 DNA is TGCGCCAGCAGCTTGGCTATGACAGGGGGTGGGACTGAAGCTTTCTTT.

The rearrangement links TRBV3-1 (or the pseudogene TRBV3-2) to TRBJ1-2; D gene unclear. Per germline, CDR1 LGHDT and CDR2 YNNKEL (reference sequence). The CDR3 consists of 14 residues. Trimming stripped 0 bases from V and 4 bases from J, with 9 bases between. For the CDR3, the DNA is TGTGCCAGCAGCCAAGATCTGGACTTCTATGGCTACACCTTC. Its protein product is CASSQDLDFYGYTF.

The chain couples TRBV30 to TRBJ1-2, with 10 bases identical to TRBD1. From germline, CDR1 is GTSNPN and CDR2 SVGIG (reference sequence). The CDR3 consists of 14 residues. The J segment lost 8 bases and the V segment lost 1 base, leaving 7 bases of the junction unmatched. The CDR3 sequence: CAWSERQGAHGYTF. Written as DNA, the CDR3 is TGTGCCTGGAGTGAACGACAGGGGGCGCACGGCTACACCTTC.